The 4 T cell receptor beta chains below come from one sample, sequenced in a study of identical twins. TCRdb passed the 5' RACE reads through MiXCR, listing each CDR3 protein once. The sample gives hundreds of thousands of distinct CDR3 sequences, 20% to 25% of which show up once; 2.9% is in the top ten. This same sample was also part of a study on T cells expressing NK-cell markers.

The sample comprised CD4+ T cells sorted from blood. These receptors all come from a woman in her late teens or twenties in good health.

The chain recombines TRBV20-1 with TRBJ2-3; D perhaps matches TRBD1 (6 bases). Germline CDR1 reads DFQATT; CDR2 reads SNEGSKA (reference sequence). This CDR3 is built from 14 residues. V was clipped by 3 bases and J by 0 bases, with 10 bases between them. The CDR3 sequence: CSARRGTSTDTQYF. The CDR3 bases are TGCAGTGCTAGGAGGGGGACGAGCACAGATACGCAGTATTTT.

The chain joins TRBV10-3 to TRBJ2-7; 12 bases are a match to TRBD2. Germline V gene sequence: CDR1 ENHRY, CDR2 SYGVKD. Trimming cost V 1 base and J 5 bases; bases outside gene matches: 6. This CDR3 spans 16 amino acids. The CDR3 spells CAISEFTSGGLDEQYF. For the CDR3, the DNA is TGTGCCATCAGTGAGTTTACTAGCGGGGGGTTGGACGAGCAGTACTTC.

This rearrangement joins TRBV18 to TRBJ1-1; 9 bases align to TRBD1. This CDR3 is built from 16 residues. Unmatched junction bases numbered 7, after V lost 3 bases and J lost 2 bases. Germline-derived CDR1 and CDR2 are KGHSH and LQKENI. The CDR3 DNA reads TGTGCCAGCTCACCGGGACAGGGCCGGGGTAACACTGAAGCTTTCTTT. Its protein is CASSPGQGRGNTEAFF.

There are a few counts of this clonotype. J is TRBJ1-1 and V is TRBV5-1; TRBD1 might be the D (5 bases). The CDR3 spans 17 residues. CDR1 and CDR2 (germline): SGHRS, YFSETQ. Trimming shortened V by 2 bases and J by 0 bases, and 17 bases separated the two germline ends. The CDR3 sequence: CASSFASAGTLNTEAFF. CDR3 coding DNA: TGCGCCAGCAGCTTTGCCAGCGCCGGGACCTTGAACACTGAAGCTTTCTTT.